Sequencing of this T cell receptor (beta chain) was carried out in a study of blood T cell repertoires in COVID-19. A single count supports this clone. This CDR3 comprises 16 residues. Germline CDR1 and CDR2: MNHNS and SASEGT. V lost 3 bases and J 3 bases, leaving 17 bases between the germline ends. Assignments of participants to cohorts depended upon their own reported clinical history. Libraries were prepared by immunoSEQ multiplex PCR; TCRdb keeps only in-frame clonotypes and omits some of them. The sample lists 180,000 or so clones, over 80% occurring once. V is TRBV6-1 and J is TRBJ1-1, with D maybe TRBD1 (5 bases). This TCR was recovered from a woman aged 60-70 years who had recovered from COVID-19. The sequenced material came from PBMCs or T cells enriched from blood (not recorded which). The CDR3 DNA follows: TGTGCCAGCAGTGACGACAGCCCAGACCTTGACACTGAAGCTTTCTTT. This translates into CASSDDSPDLDTEAFF.